The text below deals with one T cell receptor (beta chain). The CDR3 is 15 residues long. CDR1 and CDR2 from the germline V gene are SGHVS and FQNEAQ. With 2 bases removed from V and 4 bases from J, the gap between germline ends came to 14 bases. The sample originates from a study of brain T cells in children with intractable seizures. Some clones are missing from TCRdb's copy, which holds only in-frame ones; the method was immunoSEQ multiplex PCR. This repertoire shows fewer than 50,000 clones, 80% to 95% found once; its top ten account for about 6%. The sequence was collected from a girl aged 2 to 9 with tuberous sclerosis and intractable seizures. This chain connects TRBV7-8 to TRBJ1-2; D ambiguous. The sequences come from peripheral blood, collected at surgery. The CDR3, as DNA: TGTGCCAGCAGCTTATTCCTCGACGGAGCCTATGGCTACACCTTC. As protein: CASSLFLDGAYGYTF.